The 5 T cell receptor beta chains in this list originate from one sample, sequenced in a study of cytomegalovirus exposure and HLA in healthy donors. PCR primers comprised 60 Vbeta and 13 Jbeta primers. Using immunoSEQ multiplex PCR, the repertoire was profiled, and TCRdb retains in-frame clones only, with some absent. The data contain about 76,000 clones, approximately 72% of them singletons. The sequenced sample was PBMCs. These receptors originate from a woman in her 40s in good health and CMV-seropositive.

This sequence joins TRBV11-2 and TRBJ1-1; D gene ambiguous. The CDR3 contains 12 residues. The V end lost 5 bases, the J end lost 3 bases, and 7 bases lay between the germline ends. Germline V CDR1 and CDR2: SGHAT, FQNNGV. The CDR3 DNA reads TGTGCCAGCAGCCAAACTTACACTGAAGCTTTCTTT. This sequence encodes CASSQTYTEAFF.

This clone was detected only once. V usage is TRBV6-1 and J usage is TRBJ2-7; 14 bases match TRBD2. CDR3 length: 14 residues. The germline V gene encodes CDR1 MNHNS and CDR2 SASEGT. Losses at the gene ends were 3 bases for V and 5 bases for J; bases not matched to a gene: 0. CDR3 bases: TGTGCCAGCAGTGAGACTAGCGGGAGGGACGAGCAGTACTTC. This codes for CASSETSGRDEQYF.

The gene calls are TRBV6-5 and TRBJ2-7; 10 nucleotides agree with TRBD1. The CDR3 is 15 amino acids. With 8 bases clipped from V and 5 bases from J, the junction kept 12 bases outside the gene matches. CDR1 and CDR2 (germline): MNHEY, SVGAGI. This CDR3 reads CASRYRDRGSHEQYF. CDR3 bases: TGTGCCAGCCGATACCGGGACAGGGGTTCACACGAGCAGTACTTC.

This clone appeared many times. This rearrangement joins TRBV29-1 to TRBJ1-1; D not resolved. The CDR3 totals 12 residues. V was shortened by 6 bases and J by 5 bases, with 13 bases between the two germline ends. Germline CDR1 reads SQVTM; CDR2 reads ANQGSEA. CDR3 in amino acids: CSVIPTGTEAFF. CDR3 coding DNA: TGCAGCGTGATCCCTACCGGGACTGAAGCTTTCTTT.

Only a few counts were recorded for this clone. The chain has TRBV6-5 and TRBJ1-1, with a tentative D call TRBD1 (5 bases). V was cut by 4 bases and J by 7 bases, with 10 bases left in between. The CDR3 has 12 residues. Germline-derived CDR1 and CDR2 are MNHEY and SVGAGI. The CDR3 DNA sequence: TGTGCCAGCAGTTCAACAGGCGTTGAAGCTTTCTTT. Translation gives CASSSTGVEAFF.